The T cell receptor (beta chain) under discussion was sequenced for a study of blood T cell repertoires in COVID-19. About the research overall: From the United States, Italy and Spain came samples of acute and convalescent COVID-19. In each case, the material was cDNA or gDNA derived from T cells, B-cell-depleted T cells, or PBMCs.

CDR1 and CDR2 (germline): LNHDA, SQIVND (reference sequence). The CDR3 is 14 amino acids. V gave up 8 bases and J gave up 8 bases; unmatched junction bases: 11. Methods used by the authors: How many nucleated cells were present was estimated from reference gene primer amplification. Sequencing was performed with immunoSEQ multiplex PCR; in TCRdb, only in-frame clones are kept and a portion is missing. V and J calls and clone size come straight from that table; D and trimming were deduced from the DNA. This table has some 100,000 clones, about nine tenths appearing once. The sequence was collected from a man aged 65-85 years with acute or convalescent COVID-19. The sequencing input was peripheral blood. This sequence joins TRBV19 and TRBJ2-1, with 8 bases aligning to TRBD2. CDR3 sequence (DNA): TGTGCCAGTTCCCCTTCGGGAGGGCCGGATGAGCAGTTCTTC. Protein sequence: CASSPSGGPDEQFF.